Listed below are T cell receptor beta chains from one sample, sequenced in a study of blood T cell repertoires in COVID-19. Only in-frame clones appear in the TCRdb table, and some are missing; sequencing was by immunoSEQ multiplex PCR. Here the sample spans around 260,000 clones, about 86% being singletons. Sequencing input: PBMCs or T cells enriched from blood (not recorded which). The receptors here all came from a man aged 30-40 years with acute COVID-19. The CDR3 runs from the conserved cysteine through the conserved F or W. Fields, in order: CDR3 DNA, CDR3 protein, CDR3 length, V gene, J gene, clone size, D gene. A D gene is named only where the DNA matches it firmly. Where a row states a size, it is once, few, many or the class of an expanded clone; other rows omit it.

CDR3 DNA: TGTGCCACCAGTACTCCCGCGGAGTACAATGAGCAGTTCTTC; CDR3 protein: CATSTPAEYNEQFF; CDR3 length: 14; V gene: TRBV24-1; J gene: TRBJ2-1; clone size: .; D gene: .
CDR3 DNA: TGTGCCAGCAGAGCCGAGACAGGAGCTTTCTTT; CDR3 protein: CASRAETGAFF; CDR3 length: 11; V gene: TRBV6-5; J gene: TRBJ1-1; clone size: .; D gene: .
CDR3 DNA: TGTGCCAGCATTTCCATAAACACCATATATTTT; CDR3 protein: CASISINTIYF; CDR3 length: 11; V gene: TRBV6-5; J gene: TRBJ1-3; clone size: .; D gene: .
CDR3 DNA: TGTGCCAGCAGCAAAACCCTAGCGGGGGGCCGCAATGAGCAGTTCTTC; CDR3 protein: CASSKTLAGGRNEQFF; CDR3 length: 16; V gene: TRBV7-2; J gene: TRBJ2-1; clone size: .; D gene: TRBD2
CDR3 DNA: TGTGCCAGCAGCGCCACAGGGGGCGAAAACACCATATATTTT; CDR3 protein: CASSATGGENTIYF; CDR3 length: 14; V gene: TRBV5-6; J gene: TRBJ1-3; clone size: .; D gene: TRBD1
CDR3 DNA: TGTGCCAGCAGCTCAGGGGGGAGCAATCAGCCCCAGCATTTT; CDR3 protein: CASSSGGSNQPQHF; CDR3 length: 14; V gene: TRBV6-5; J gene: TRBJ1-5; clone size: .; D gene: TRBD1
CDR3 DNA: TGTGCCAGCAGTCAAAGCCAAGCGACAGGGGGATCTCTAGCGTCCCGGAGGTGGATGATCTTC; CDR3 protein: CASSQSQATGGSLASRRWMIF; CDR3 length: 21; V gene: TRBV27; J gene: TRBJ2-1; clone size: .; D gene: TRBD1
CDR3 DNA: TGCGCCAGCAGCTTGGCCGACCGGGACTCTGGAAACACCATATATTTT; CDR3 protein: CASSLADRDSGNTIYF; CDR3 length: 16; V gene: TRBV5-1; J gene: TRBJ1-3; clone size: few; D gene: .
CDR3 DNA: TGTGCCAGCAGCAAACAGGGGATTGGAGACACCATATATTTT; CDR3 protein: CASSKQGIGDTIYF; CDR3 length: 14; V gene: TRBV28; J gene: TRBJ1-3; clone size: .; D gene: TRBD1
CDR3 DNA: TGTGCCAGCAGTGAAGGTCGAGCGGAGTACCAAGAGACCCAGTACTTC; CDR3 protein: CASSEGRAEYQETQYF; CDR3 length: 16; V gene: TRBV2; J gene: TRBJ2-5; clone size: once; D gene: .
CDR3 DNA: TGTGCCAGCAGTTACTCGCGGGGGGCTACTGGAAACACCATATATTTT; CDR3 protein: CASSYSRGATGNTIYF; CDR3 length: 16; V gene: TRBV6-5; J gene: TRBJ1-3; clone size: .; D gene: .
CDR3 DNA: TGTGCCAGCAGCAGAGGGACTCCGGGAGATACGCAGTATTTT; CDR3 protein: CASSRGTPGDTQYF; CDR3 length: 14; V gene: TRBV4-2; J gene: TRBJ2-3; clone size: .; D gene: .
CDR3 DNA: TGTGCCAGCTCACCAACTACAGGGGTCGGGGATGAAAAACTGTTTTTT; CDR3 protein: CASSPTTGVGDEKLFF; CDR3 length: 16; V gene: TRBV18; J gene: TRBJ1-4; clone size: .; D gene: TRBD1
CDR3 DNA: TGTGCCAGCAGAGAGACAGGGGGTAACTATGGCTACACCTTC; CDR3 protein: CASRETGGNYGYTF; CDR3 length: 14; V gene: TRBV27; J gene: TRBJ1-2; clone size: .; D gene: TRBD1
CDR3 DNA: TGTGCCAGCAGTGACTCCTTGGGCAGCAATGAGCAGTTCTTC; CDR3 protein: CASSDSLGSNEQFF; CDR3 length: 14; V gene: TRBV6-4; J gene: TRBJ2-1; clone size: .; D gene: .
CDR3 DNA: TGTGCCAGCAGCTTAGACGCAGGGGGATATGGAAACACCATATATTTT; CDR3 protein: CASSLDAGGYGNTIYF; CDR3 length: 16; V gene: TRBV7-2; J gene: TRBJ1-3; clone size: .; D gene: TRBD1
CDR3 DNA: TGTGCCAGCAGCCAACAACAGGGAGAAAGATCACCCCTCCACTTT; CDR3 protein: CASSQQQGERSPLHF; CDR3 length: 15; V gene: TRBV16; J gene: TRBJ1-6; clone size: .; D gene: .
CDR3 DNA: TGCAGTGCTTACAGGGGCCCCTTCCAGCATTTT; CDR3 protein: CSAYRGPFQHF; CDR3 length: 11; V gene: TRBV20-1; J gene: TRBJ1-5; clone size: once; D gene: TRBD1
CDR3 DNA: TGTGCCACGGGGAGTGGTATTCAGCCCCAGCATTTT; CDR3 protein: CATGSGIQPQHF; CDR3 length: 12; V gene: TRBV24-1; J gene: TRBJ1-5; clone size: .; D gene: .
CDR3 DNA: TGTGCCAGCATTCAGACAGGACGGGGGGACACAGATACGCAGTATTTT; CDR3 protein: CASIQTGRGDTDTQYF; CDR3 length: 16; V gene: TRBV28; J gene: TRBJ2-3; clone size: .; D gene: .
CDR3 DNA: TGCGCCAGCAGTAACAGGGGGCCTAATCAGCCCCAGCATTTT; CDR3 protein: CASSNRGPNQPQHF; CDR3 length: 14; V gene: TRBV10-2; J gene: TRBJ1-5; clone size: .; D gene: TRBD1
CDR3 DNA: TGCGCCAGCAGCCACCTAGCGGGGGGCGACACCGGGGAGCTGTTTTTT; CDR3 protein: CASSHLAGGDTGELFF; CDR3 length: 16; V gene: TRBV4-1; J gene: TRBJ2-2; clone size: .; D gene: TRBD2
CDR3 DNA: TGTGCCAGCAGTTCAACAGGGGGCCACACAGATACGCAGTATTTT; CDR3 protein: CASSSTGGHTDTQYF; CDR3 length: 15; V gene: TRBV27; J gene: TRBJ2-3; clone size: few; D gene: TRBD1
CDR3 DNA: TGTGCCAGCAGCCCATTGGGACAGGCAAACTATGGCTACACCTTC; CDR3 protein: CASSPLGQANYGYTF; CDR3 length: 15; V gene: TRBV3-1/TRBV3-2; J gene: TRBJ1-2; clone size: .; D gene: TRBD1
CDR3 DNA: TGTGCCAGCAGTCGAACAGGGACCCAAAACATTCAGTACTTC; CDR3 protein: CASSRTGTQNIQYF; CDR3 length: 14; V gene: TRBV28; J gene: TRBJ2-4; clone size: .; D gene: .